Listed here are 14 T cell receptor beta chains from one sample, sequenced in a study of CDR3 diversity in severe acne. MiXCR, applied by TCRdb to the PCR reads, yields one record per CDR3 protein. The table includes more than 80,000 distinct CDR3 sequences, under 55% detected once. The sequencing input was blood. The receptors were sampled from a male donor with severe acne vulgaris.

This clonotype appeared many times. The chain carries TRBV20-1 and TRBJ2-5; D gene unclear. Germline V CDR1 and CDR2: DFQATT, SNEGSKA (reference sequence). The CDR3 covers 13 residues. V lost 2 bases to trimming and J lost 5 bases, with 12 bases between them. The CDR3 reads CSARSGFGETQYF. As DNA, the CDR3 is TGCAGTGCTAGAAGTGGTTTCGGGGAGACCCAGTACTTC.

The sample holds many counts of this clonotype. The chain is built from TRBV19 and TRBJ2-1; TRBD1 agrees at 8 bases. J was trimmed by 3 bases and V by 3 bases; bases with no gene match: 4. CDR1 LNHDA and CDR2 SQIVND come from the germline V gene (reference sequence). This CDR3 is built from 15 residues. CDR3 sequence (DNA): TGTGCCAGTAGTATCGACAGGGGAAGCTACAATGAGCAGTTCTTC. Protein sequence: CASSIDRGSYNEQFF. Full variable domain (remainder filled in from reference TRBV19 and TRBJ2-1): DGGITQSPKYLFRKEGQNVTLSCEQNLNHDAMYWYRQDPGQGLRLIYYSQIVNDFQKGDIAEGYSVSREKKESFPLTVTSAQKNPTAFYLCASSIDRGSYNEQFFGPGTRLTVL.

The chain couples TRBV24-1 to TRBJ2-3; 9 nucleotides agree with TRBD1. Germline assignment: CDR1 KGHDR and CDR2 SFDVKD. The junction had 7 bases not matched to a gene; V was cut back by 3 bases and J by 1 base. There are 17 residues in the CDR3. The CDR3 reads CATSDLDRGGGTDTQYF. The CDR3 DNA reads TGTGCCACCAGTGATCTGGACAGGGGAGGGGGCACAGATACGCAGTATTTT.

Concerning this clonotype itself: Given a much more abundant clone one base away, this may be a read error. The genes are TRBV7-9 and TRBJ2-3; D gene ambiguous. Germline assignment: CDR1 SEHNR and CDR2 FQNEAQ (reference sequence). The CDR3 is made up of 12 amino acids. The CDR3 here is CASSLSGDAQYF. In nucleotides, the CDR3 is TGTGCCAGCAGCTTATCAGGAGATGCGCAGTATTTT.

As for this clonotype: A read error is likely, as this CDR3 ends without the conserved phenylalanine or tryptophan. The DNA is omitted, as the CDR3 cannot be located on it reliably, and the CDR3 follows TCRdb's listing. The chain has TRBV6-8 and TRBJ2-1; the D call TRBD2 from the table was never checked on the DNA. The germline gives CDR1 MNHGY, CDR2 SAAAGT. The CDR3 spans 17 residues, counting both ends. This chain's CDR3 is CASSYGEGRRYGYTFGS.

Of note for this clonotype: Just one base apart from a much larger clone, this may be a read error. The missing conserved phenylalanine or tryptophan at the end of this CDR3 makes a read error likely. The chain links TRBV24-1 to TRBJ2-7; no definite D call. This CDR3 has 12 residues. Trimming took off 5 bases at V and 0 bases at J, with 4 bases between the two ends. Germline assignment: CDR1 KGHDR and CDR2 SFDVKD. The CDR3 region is CATSADSYEQYS. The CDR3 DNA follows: TGTGCCACCAGTGCAGACTCCTACGAGCAGTACTCC.

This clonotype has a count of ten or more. The CDR3 loop is CSARDNSYEQYF. CDR3 DNA sequence: TGCAGTGCTAGAGATAACAGCTACGAGCAGTACTTC. V gene TRBV20-1 combines with J gene TRBJ2-7; D remains unclear. The germline CDR1 and CDR2 sequences are DFQATT and SNEGSKA (reference sequence). This CDR3 is 12 amino acids long. Trimming cost V 0 bases and J 3 bases, with 6 bases left between them.

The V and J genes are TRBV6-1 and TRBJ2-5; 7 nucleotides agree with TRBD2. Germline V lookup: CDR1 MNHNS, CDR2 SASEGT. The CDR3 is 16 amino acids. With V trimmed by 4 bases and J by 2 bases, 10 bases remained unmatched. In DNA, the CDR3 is TGTGCCAGCAGTGGTCTTGGCGGGAGCAGGCAAGAGACCCAGTACTTC. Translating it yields CASSGLGGSRQETQYF.

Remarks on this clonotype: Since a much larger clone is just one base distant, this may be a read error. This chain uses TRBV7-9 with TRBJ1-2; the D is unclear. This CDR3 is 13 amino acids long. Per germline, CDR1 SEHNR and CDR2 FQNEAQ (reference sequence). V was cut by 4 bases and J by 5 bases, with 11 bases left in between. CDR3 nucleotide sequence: TGTGCCAGCAGCTCGGACGGGGAATATGGCTACACCTTC. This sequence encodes CASSSDGEYGYTF.

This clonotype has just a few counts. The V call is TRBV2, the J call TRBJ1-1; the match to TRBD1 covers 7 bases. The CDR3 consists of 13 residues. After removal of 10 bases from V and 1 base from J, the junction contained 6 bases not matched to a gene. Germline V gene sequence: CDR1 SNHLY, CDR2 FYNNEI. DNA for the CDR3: TGTGCCATTACAGGGGTGACGAACACTGAAGCTTTCTTT. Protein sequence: CAITGVTNTEAFF.

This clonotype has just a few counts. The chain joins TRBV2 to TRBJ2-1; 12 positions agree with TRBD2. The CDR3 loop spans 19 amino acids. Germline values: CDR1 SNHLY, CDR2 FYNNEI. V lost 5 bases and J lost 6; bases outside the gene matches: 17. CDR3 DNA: TGTGCCAGCAGTCCAGGACTAGCGGGGTTCGCGCTCGGGGTCAATGAGCAGTTCTTC. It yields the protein CASSPGLAGFALGVNEQFF. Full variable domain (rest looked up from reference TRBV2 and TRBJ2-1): EPEVTQTPSHQVTQMGQEVILRCVPISNHLYFYWYRQILGQKVEFLVSFYNNEISEKSEIFDDQFSVERPDGSNFTLKIRSTKLEDSAMYFCASSPGLAGFALGVNEQFFGPGTRLTVL.

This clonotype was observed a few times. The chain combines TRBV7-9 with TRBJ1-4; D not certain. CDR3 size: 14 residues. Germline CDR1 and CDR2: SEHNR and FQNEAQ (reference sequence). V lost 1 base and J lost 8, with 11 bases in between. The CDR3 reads CASSLVGHREKLFF. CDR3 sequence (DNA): TGTGCCAGCAGCTTAGTAGGGCACCGGGAAAAACTGTTTTTT.

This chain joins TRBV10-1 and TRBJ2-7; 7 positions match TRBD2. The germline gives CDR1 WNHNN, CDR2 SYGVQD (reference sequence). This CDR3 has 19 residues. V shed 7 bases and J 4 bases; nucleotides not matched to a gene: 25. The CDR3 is CASTQAFKSSGDPRYEQYF. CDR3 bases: TGCGCCAGCACACAGGCCTTCAAGTCTAGCGGAGACCCGAGGTACGAGCAGTACTTC.

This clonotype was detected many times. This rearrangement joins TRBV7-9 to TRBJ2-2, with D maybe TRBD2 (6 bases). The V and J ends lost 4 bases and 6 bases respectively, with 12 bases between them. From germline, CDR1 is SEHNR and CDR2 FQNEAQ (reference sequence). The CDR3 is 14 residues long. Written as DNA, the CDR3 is TGTGCCAGCAGCTCCATGTCGGGGGCCGGGGAGCTGTTTTTT. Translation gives CASSSMSGAGELFF.